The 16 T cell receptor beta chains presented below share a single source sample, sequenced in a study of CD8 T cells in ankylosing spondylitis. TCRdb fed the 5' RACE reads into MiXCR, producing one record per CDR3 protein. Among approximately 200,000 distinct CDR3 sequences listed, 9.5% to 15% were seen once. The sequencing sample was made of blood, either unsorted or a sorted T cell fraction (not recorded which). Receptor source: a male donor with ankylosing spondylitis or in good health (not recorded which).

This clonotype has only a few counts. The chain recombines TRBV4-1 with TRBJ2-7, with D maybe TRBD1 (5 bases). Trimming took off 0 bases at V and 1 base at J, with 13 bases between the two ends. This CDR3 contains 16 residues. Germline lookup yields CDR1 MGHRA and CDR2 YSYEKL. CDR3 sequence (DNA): TGCGCCAGCAGCCAAGAAGGGGATAGTACTTCCTACGAGCAGTACTTC. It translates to CASSQEGDSTSYEQYF.

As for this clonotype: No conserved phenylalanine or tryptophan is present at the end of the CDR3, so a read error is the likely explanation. CDR3 protein: CASEGLAGGPAYNEQFL. The DNA of the CDR3 is TGTGCCAGCGAGGGACTAGCGGGGGGGCCGGCTTACAATGAGCAGTTCTTA. This chain links TRBV7-9 with TRBJ2-1, with 16 bases fitting TRBD2. V lost 8 bases and J lost 4; bases outside the gene matches: 8. From germline, CDR1 is SEHNR and CDR2 FQNEAQ (reference sequence). This CDR3 comprises 17 residues.

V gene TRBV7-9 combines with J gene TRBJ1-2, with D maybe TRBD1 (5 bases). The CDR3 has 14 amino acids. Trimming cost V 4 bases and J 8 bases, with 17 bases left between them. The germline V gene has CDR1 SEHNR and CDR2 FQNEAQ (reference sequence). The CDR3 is CASSSEWGLGGYTF. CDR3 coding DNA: TGTGCCAGCAGCTCCGAGTGGGGCCTTGGGGGCTACACCTTC.

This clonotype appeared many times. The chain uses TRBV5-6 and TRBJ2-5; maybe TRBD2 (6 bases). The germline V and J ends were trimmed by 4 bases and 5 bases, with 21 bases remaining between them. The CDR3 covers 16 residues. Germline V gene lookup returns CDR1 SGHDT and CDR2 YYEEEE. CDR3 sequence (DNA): TGTGCCAGCAGCCCTCGAAGGACCACCGGGGGTGAGACCCAGTACTTC. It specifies CASSPRRTTGGETQYF.

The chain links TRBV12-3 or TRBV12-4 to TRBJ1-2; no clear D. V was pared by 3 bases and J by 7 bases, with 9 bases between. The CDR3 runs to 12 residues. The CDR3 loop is CASSFSLSGYTF. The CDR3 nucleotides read TGTGCCAGCAGTTTTTCGCTATCTGGCTACACCTTC.

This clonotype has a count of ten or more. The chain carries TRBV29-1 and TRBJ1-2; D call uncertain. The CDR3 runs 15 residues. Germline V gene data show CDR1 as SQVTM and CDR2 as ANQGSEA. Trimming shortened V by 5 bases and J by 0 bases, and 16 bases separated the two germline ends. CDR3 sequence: CSVPARGLANYGYTF. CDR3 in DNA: TGCAGCGTTCCAGCACGAGGCCTAGCTAACTATGGCTACACCTTC. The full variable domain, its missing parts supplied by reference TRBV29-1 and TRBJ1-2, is SAVISQKPSRDICQRGTSLTIQCQVDSQVTMMFWYRQQPGQSLTLIATANQGSEATYESGFVIDKFPISRPNLTFSTLTVSNMSPEDSSIYLCSVPARGLANYGYTFGSGTRLTVV.

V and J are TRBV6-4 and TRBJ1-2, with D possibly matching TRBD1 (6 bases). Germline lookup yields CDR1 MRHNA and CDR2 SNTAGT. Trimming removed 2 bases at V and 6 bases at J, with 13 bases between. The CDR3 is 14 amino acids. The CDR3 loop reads CASSDGGAGDGYTF. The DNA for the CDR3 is TGTGCCAGCAGTGACGGTGGGGCAGGGGATGGCTACACCTTC.

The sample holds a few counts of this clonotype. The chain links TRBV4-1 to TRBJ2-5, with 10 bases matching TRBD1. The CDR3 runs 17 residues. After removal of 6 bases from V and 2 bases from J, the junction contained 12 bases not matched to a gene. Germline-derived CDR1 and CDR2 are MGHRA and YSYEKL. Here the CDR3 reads CASSADRGLGGQETQYF. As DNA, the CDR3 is TGCGCCAGCAGTGCCGACAGGGGGCTCGGAGGGCAAGAGACCCAGTACTTC.

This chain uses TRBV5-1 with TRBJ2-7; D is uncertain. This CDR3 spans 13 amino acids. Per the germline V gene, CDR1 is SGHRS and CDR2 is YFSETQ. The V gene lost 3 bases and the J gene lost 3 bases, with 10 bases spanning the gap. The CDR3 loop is CASSSDTYYEQYF. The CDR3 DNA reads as TGCGCCAGCAGCTCCGACACTTACTACGAGCAGTACTTC.

The CDR3 region has the DNA TGTGCCAGCAGCTTAGCGGCTACCGCCTACGAGCAGTACTTC. Its protein is CASSLAATAYEQYF. The chain employs TRBV7-8 and TRBJ2-7; D not resolved. The CDR3 extends over 14 amino acids. Germline loops: CDR1 SGHVS, CDR2 FQNEAQ. V lost 0 bases and J 2 bases, leaving 8 bases between the germline ends.

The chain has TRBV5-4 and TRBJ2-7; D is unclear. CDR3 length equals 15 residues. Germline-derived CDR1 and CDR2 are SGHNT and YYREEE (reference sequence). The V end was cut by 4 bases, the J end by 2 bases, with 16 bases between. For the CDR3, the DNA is TGTGCCAGCAGCACCCCGGACGGATTCCCCTACGAGCAGTACTTC. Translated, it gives CASSTPDGFPYEQYF.

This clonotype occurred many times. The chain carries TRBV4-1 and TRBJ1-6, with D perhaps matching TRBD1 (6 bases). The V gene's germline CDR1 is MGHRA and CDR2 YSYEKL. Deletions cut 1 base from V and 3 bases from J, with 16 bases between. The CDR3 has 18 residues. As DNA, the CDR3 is TGCGCCAGCAGCCAAGTTTTGGCCCGGACAGACTATAATTCACCCCTCCACTTT. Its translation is CASSQVLARTDYNSPLHF.

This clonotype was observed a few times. The CDR3 sequence: CASSFSGTLSLYTEYF. CDR3 DNA sequence: TGTGCCAGCAGCTTTTCCGGGACTTTAAGTCTATATACGGAGTACTTC. This sequence joins TRBV5-6 and TRBJ2-7; D is perhaps TRBD2 (6 bases). V was trimmed by 2 bases and J by 11 bases, leaving 26 bases between them. The CDR3 spans 16 residues. CDR1 is SGHDT and CDR2 is YYEEEE in the germline V gene.

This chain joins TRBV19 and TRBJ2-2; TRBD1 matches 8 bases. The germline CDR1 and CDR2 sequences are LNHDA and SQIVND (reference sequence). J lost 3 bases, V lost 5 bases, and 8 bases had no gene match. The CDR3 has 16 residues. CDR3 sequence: CASSPLMTGDTGELFF. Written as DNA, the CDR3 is TGTGCCAGTAGTCCTTTGATGACAGGGGACACCGGGGAGCTGTTTTTT. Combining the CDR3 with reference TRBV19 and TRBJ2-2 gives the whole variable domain DGGITQSPKYLFRKEGQNVTLSCEQNLNHDAMYWYRQDPGQGLRLIYYSQIVNDFQKGDIAEGYSVSREKKESFPLTVTSAQKNPTAFYLCASSPLMTGDTGELFFGEGSRLTVL.

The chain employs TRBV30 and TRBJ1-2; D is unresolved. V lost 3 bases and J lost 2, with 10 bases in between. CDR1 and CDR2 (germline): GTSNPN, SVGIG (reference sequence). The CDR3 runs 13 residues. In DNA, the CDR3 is TGTGCCTGGAGCTCCGGATGGAACTATGGCTACACCTTC. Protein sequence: CAWSSGWNYGYTF.

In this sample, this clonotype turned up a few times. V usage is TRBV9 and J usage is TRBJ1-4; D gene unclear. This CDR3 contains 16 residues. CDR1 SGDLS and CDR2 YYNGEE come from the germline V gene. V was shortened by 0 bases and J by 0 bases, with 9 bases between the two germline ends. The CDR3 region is CASSVVESATNEKLFF. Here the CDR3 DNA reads TGTGCCAGCAGCGTAGTAGAGTCCGCAACTAATGAAAAACTGTTTTTT.